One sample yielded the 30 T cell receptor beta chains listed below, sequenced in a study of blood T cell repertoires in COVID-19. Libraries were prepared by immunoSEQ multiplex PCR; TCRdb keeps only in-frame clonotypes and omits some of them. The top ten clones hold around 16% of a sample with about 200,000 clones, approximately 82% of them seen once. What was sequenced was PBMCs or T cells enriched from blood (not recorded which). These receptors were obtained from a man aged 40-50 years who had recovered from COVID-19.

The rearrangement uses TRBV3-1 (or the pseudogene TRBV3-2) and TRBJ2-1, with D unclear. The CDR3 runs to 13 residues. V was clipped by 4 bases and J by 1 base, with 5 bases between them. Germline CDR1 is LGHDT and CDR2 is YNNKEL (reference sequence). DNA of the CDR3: TGTGCCAGCAGCCCAAATTCCTACAATGAGCAGTTCTTC. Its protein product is CASSPNSYNEQFF.

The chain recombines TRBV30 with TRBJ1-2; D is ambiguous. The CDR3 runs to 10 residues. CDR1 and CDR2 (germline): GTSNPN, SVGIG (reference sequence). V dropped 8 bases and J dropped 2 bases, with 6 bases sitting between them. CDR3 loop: CAGGNYGYTF. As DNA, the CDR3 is TGTGCCGGCGGGAACTATGGCTACACCTTC. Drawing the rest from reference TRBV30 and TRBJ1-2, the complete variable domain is SQTIHQWPATLVQPVGSPLSLECTVEGTSNPNLYWYRQAAGRGLQLLFYSVGIGQISSEVPQNLSASRPQDRQFILSSKKLLLSDSGFYLCAGGNYGYTFGSGTRLTVV.

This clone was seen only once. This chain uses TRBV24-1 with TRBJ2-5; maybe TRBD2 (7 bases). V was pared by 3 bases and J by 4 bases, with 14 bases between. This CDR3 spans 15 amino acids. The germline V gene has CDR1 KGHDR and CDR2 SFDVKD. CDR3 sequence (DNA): TGTGCCACCAGTGATAGGAGGGGGGGCCGAGAGACCCAGTACTTC. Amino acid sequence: CATSDRRGGRETQYF.

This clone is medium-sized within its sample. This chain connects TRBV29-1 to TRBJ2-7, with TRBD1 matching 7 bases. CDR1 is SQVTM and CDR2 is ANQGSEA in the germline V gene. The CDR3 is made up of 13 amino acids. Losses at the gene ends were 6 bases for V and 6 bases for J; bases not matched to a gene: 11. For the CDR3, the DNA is TGCAGCGTACCCGGGACAGACTTGGCCGAGCAGTACTTC. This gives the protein CSVPGTDLAEQYF.

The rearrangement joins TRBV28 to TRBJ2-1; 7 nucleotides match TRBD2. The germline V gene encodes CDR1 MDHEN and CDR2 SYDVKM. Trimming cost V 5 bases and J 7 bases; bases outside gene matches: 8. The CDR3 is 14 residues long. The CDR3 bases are TGTGCCAGCAGTCTAGCGGACGTCTTAAATGAGCAGTTCTTC. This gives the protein CASSLADVLNEQFF.

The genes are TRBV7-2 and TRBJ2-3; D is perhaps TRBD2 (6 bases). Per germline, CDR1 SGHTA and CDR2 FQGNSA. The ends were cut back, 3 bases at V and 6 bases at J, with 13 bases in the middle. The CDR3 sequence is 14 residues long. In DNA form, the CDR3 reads TGTGCCAGCAGCTTGGTAGGAGGGGCCGATACGCAGTATTTT. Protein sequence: CASSLVGGADTQYF.

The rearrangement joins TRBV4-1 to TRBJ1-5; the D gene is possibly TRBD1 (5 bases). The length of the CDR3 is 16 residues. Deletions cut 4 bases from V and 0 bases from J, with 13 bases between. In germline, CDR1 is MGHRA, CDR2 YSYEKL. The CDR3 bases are TGCGCCAGCAGCCTCCCGACAGCAGGTAGCAATCAGCCCCAGCATTTT. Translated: CASSLPTAGSNQPQHF.

CDR3 region: CASSRGRADREQYF. The CDR3 coding sequence is TGTGCCAGCAGCCGCGGGAGGGCCGATAGGGAGCAGTACTTC. The rearrangement links TRBV11-3 to TRBJ2-7; 9 nucleotides agree with TRBD2. CDR1 is SGHNT and CDR2 is YENEEA in the germline V gene. The CDR3 has 14 residues. The junction had 9 bases not matched to a gene; V was cut back by 5 bases and J by 7 bases.

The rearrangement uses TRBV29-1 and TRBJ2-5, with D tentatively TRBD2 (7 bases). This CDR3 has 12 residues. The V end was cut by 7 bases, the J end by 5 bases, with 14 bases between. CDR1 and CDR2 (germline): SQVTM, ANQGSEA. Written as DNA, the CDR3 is TGCAGCGCACGGGGGGCCCAGGAGACCCAGTACTTC. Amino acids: CSARGAQETQYF.

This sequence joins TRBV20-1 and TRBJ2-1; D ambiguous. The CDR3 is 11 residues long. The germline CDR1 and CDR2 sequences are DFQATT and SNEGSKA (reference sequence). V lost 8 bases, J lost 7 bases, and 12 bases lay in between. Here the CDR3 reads CSPPSLNEQFF. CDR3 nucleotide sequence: TGCAGTCCCCCCTCGTTAAATGAGCAGTTCTTC.

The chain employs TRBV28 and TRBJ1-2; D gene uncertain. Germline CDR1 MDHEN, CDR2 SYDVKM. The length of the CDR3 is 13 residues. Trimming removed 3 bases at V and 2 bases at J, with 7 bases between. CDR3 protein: CASSLGRNYGYTF. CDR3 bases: TGTGCCAGCAGTTTGGGCAGAAACTATGGCTACACCTTC.

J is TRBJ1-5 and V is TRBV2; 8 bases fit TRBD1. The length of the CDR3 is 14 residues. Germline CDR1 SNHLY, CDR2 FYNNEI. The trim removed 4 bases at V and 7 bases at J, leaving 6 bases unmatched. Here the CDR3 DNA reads TGTGCCAGCAGTGCTTCAGGGGGCGGGCAGCCCCAGCATTTT. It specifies CASSASGGGQPQHF.

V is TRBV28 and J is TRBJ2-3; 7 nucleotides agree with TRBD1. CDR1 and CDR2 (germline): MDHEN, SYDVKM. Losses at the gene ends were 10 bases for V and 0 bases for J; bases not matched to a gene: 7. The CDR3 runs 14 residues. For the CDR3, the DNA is TGTGCCACCGGAGCCAGGGGGAGCACAGATACGCAGTATTTT. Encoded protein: CATGARGSTDTQYF.

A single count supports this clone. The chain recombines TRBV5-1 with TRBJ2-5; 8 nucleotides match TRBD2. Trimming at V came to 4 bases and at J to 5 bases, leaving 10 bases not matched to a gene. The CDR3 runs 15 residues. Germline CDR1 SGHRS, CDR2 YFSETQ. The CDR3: CASSLLGGDKETQYF. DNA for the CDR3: TGCGCCAGCAGCCTTCTCGGGGGGGACAAGGAGACCCAGTACTTC.

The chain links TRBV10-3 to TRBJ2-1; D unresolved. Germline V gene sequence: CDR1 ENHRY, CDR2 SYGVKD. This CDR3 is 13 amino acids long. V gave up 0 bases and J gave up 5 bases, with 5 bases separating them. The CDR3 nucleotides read TGTGCCATCAGTGAGTCTACAGACAATGAGCAGTTCTTC. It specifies CAISESTDNEQFF.

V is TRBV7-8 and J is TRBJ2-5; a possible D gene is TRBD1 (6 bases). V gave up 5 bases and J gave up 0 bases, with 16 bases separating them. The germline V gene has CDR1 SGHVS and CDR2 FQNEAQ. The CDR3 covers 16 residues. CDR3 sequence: CASSPRPTGNQETQYF. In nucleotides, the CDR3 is TGTGCCAGCAGCCCCCGTCCCACAGGGAACCAAGAGACCCAGTACTTC.

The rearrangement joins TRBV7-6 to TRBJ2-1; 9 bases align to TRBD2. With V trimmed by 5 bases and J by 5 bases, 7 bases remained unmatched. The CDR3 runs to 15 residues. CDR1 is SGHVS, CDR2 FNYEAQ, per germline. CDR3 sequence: CASSLYSGSHNEQFF. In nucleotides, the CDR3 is TGTGCCAGCAGCCTGTATAGCGGGAGCCACAATGAGCAGTTCTTC.

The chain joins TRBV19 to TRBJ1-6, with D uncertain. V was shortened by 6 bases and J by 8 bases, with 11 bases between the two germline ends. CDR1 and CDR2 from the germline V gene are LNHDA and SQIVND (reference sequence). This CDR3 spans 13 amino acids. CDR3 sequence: CASSELSDSPLHF. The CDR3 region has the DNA TGTGCCAGTAGCGAGCTTTCGGATTCACCCCTCCACTTT.

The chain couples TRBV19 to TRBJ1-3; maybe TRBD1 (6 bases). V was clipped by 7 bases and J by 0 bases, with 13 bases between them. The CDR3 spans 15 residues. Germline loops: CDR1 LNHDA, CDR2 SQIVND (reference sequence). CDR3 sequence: CASMGRGYSGNTIYF. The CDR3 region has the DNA TGTGCCAGTATGGGAAGGGGGTACTCTGGAAACACCATATATTTT.

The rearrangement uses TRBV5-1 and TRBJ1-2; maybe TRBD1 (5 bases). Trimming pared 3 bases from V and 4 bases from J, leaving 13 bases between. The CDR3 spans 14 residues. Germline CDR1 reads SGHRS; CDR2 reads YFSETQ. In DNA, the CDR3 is TGCGCCAGCAGCTCTGACAGTTCTGGCTATGGCTACACCTTC. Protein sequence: CASSSDSSGYGYTF.

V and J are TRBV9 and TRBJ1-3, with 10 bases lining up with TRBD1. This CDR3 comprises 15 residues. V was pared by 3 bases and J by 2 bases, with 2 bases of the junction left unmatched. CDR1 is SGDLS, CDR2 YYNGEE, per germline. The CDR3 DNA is TGTGCCAGCAGCGCAGGGACAGGGGCTGGAAACACCATATATTTT. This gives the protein CASSAGTGAGNTIYF.

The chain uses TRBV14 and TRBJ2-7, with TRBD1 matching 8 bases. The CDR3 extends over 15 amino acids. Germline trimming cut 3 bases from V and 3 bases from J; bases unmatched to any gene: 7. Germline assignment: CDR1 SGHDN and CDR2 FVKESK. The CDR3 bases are TGTGCCAGCAGCCACATAGGAGGGACAGGCTACGAGCAGTACTTC. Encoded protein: CASSHIGGTGYEQYF.

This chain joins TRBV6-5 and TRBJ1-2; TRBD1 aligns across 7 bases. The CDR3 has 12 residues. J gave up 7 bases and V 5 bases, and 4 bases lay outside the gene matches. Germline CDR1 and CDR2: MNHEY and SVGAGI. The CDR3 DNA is TGTGCCAGCAGTCGACAGGGCAGTGGCTACACCTTC. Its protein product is CASSRQGSGYTF.

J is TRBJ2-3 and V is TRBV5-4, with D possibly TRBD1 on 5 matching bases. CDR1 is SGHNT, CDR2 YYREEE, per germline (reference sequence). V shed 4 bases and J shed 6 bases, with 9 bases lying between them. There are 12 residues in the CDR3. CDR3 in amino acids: CASSPAGDTQYF. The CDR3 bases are TGTGCCAGCAGCCCAGCAGGGGATACGCAGTATTTT. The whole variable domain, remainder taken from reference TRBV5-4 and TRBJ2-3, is ETGVTQSPTHLIKTRGQQVTLRCSSQSGHNTVSWYQQALGQGPQFIFQYYREEENGRGNFPPRFSGLQFPNYSSELNVNALELDDSALYLCASSPAGDTQYFGPGTRLTVL.

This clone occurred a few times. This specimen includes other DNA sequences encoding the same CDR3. CDR3 nucleotides: TGTGCCAGCAGCGTAGGAGGGGGAAACTATGGCTACACCTTC. Amino acids: CASSVGGGNYGYTF. The rearrangement links TRBV9 to TRBJ1-2; TRBD1 is a possible D gene (6 bases). Per germline, CDR1 SGDLS and CDR2 YYNGEE. The CDR3 is made up of 14 amino acids. Between the trimmed V and J ends, which lost 0 bases and 2 bases, there was a span of 8 bases. The whole variable domain, remainder taken from reference TRBV9 and TRBJ1-2, is DSGVTQTPKHLITATGQRVTLRCSPRSGDLSVYWYQQSLDQGLQFLIQYYNGEERAKGNILERFSAQQFPDLHSELNLSSLELGDSALYFCASSVGGGNYGYTFGSGTRLTVV.

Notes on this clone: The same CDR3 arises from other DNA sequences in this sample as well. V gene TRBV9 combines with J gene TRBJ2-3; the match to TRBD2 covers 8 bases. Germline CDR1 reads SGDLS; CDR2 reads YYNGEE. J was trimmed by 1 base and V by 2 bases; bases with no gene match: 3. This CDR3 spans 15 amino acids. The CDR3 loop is CASSVGLAGTDTQYF. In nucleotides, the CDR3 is TGTGCCAGCAGCGTTGGACTAGCTGGCACAGATACGCAGTATTTT.

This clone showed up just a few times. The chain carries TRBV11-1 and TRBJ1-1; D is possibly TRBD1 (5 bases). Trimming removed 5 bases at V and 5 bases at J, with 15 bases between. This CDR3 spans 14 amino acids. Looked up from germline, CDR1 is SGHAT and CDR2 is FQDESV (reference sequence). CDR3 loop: CASSLGRGSTEAFF. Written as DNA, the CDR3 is TGTGCCAGCAGCCTGGGGCGGGGTTCGACTGAAGCTTTCTTT.

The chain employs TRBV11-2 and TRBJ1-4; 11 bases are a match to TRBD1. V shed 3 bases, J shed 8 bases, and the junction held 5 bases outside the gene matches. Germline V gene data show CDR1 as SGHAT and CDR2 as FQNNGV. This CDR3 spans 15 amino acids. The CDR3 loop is CASSLGQGVDEKLFF. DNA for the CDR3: TGTGCCAGCAGCTTGGGACAGGGGGTTGACGAAAAACTGTTTTTT. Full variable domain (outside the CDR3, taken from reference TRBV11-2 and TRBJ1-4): EAGVAQSPRYKIIEKRQSVAFWCNPISGHATLYWYQQILGQGPKLLIQFQNNGVVDDSQLPKDRFSAERLKGVDSTLKIQPAKLEDSAVYLCASSLGQGVDEKLFFGSGTQLSVL.

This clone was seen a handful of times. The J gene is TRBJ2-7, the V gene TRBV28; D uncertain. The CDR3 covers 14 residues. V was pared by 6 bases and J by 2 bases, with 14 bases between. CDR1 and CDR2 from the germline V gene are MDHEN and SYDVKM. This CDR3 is CASSYEYSAYEQYF. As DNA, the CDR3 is TGTGCCAGCAGCTATGAGTACAGTGCCTACGAGCAGTACTTC. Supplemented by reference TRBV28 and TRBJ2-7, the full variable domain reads DVKVTQSSRYLVKRTGEKVFLECVQDMDHENMFWYRQDPGLGLRLIYFSYDVKMKEKGDIPEGYSVSREKKERFSLILESASTNQTSMYLCASSYEYSAYEQYFGPGTRLTVT.

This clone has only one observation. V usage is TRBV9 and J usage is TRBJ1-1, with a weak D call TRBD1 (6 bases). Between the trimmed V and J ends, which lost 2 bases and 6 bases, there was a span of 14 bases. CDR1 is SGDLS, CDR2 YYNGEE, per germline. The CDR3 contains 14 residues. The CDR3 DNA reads TGTGCCAGCAGCGTCAGGGGCCCACCATCTGAAGCTTTCTTT. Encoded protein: CASSVRGPPSEAFF.